The clone carrying this TCR beta chain was observed at least ten times. Its antigen is still unknown. This entry comes from a study of T cells in Graves' hyperthyroidism and ophthalmopathy. Study results and limitations: Most thyroid clonotypes that were expanded above 0.001 also turned up in blood. Patients with ophthalmopathy were separated from those with stable hyperthyroidism by a 13 V-J model.

The germline gives CDR1 DFQATT, CDR2 SNEGSKA (reference sequence). The CDR3 covers 14 residues. V lost 5 bases and J 6 bases, leaving 17 bases between the germline ends. Uncontrolled infection, other autoimmune disease, pregnancy or lactation excluded patients. The source material, RNA transcripts, was used to amplify TCR beta CDR3 regions. The HTBI primer set drove a first-round RT-PCR of the TCR CDR3. Via MiXCR, TCRdb re-called the multiplex PCR reads, giving one row per CDR3 protein. Seen here are almost 500,000 distinct CDR3 sequences, roughly 23% observed once, and the top ten hold about 53%. This TCR came from a woman aged 70-85 years with Graves' ophthalmopathy. V is TRBV20-1 and J is TRBJ2-1, with D perhaps TRBD1 or TRBD2 (6 bases each). Sequenced: blood. The CDR3 DNA is TGCAGTGCTGCGAGAGGAGGGGGTCGCAATGAGCAGTTCTTC. It codes for CSAARGGGRNEQFF.